This TCR beta chain was captured by sequencing in a study of cytomegalovirus exposure and HLA in healthy donors. Study context: For the roughly 370 genotyped donors, 75% to 90% fell within the Caucasian-associated ancestry cluster.

A remark on this clone: Its antigen is not known.

Study-wide points: The study designated fewer than 200 TCR beta chains cytomegalovirus-associated. Accounts indicate the classifier identified cytomegalovirus status with strong specificity and sensitivity.

PCR used 60 Vbeta primers and 13 Jbeta primers. Sequencing used immunoSEQ multiplex PCR; TCRdb keeps in-frame clones, though not all of them. The table has about 140,000 clones, approximately 65% seen once. The length of the CDR3 is 15 residues. V lost 0 bases to trimming and J lost 8 bases; unmatched junction nucleotides: 6. Germline V gives CDR1 SGHRS, CDR2 YFSETQ. The sample was PBMCs. This TCR came from an older woman in good health and CMV-seronegative. The chain combines TRBV5-1 with TRBJ1-2; 11 bases line up with TRBD1. The CDR3 region has the DNA TGCGCCAGCAGCTTGGCCAGGGGACAGGGGGGCGGCTACACCTTC. Translated, it gives CASSLARGQGGGYTF.